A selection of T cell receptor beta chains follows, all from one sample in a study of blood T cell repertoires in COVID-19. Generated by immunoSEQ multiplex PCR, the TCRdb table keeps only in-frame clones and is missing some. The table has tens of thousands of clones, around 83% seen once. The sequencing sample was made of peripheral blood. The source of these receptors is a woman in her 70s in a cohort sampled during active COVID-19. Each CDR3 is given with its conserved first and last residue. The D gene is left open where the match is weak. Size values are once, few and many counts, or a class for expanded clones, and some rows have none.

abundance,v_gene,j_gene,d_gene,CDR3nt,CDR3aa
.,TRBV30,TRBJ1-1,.,TGTGCCTGGAGTGGACGGGTAAACACTGAAGCTTTCTTT,CAWSGRVNTEAFF
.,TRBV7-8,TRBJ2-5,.,TGTGCCAGCAGCCAACAGGGCCGAGAGACCCAGTACTTC,CASSQQGRETQYF
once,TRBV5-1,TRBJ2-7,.,TGCGCCAGCAGCTTGGAACAGGGGGGGTCCTACGAGCAGTACTTC,CASSLEQGGSYEQYF
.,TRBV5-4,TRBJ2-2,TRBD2,TGTGCCAGCAGCCCCCCGGCGGGAGTAGGTACCGGGGAGCTGTTTTTT,CASSPPAGVGTGELFF
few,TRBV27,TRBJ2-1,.,TGTGCCAGCAGTTTTGTTCGGGAGAAGGCGAATGAGCAGTTCTTC,CASSFVREKANEQFF
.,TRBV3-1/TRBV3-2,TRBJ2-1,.,TGTGCCAGCAGCCAAGGCCCCTTGGCTGAGCAGTTCTTC,CASSQGPLAEQFF
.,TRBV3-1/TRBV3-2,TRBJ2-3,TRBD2,TGTGCCAGCACGGGACTAGCGGGGGGCCCTGGAGATACGCAGTATTTT,CASTGLAGGPGDTQYF
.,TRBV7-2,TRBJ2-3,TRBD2,TGTGCCAGCATCACCGCGGGAGTGTCCTCAGATACGCAGTATTTT,CASITAGVSSDTQYF
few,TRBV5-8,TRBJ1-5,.,TGTGCCAGCAGTACCATACAAACAAATCAGCCCCAGCATTTT,CASSTIQTNQPQHF
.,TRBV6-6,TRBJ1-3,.,TGTGCCAGCGGCCCCAACAGGGTGAGCCTCGGAAACACCATATATTTT,CASGPNRVSLGNTIYF
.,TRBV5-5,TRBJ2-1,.,TGTGCCAGCAGGCTCACGGCCCTGACATACAATGAGCAGTTCTTC,CASRLTALTYNEQFF
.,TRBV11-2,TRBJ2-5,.,TGTGCCAGCAGCTTATATTTCAGCGGAGGGGCGGAGACCCAGTACTTC,CASSLYFSGGAETQYF
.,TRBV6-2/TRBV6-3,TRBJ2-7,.,TGTGCCAGCAGTCCCAGGGGCTACGAGCAGTACTTC,CASSPRGYEQYF
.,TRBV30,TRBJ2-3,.,TGTGCCTGGAGCGCGTCAGATACGCAGTATTTT,CAWSASDTQYF
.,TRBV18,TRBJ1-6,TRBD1,TGTGCCAGCTCACCCGGGACAGCGAATTCACCCCTCCACTTT,CASSPGTANSPLHF
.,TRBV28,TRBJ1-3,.,TGTGCCAGCAAGGGGTACAGAAGGCTGGGTGGGGTCCTTGGAAACACCATATATTTT,CASKGYRRLGGVLGNTIYF
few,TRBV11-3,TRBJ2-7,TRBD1,TGTGCCAGCAGCTTGACAGGGACCTACGAGCAGTACTTC,CASSLTGTYEQYF